The 25 T cell receptor beta chains below were found in one sample sequenced in a study of untreated major depressive disorder. These receptors' targets are unknown. Clones were read by immunoSEQ multiplex PCR, and TCRdb kept only the in-frame ones, dropping some. The data show some 25,000 clones, approximately 90% seen once. Study results and limitations: Depressed patients' CD4+ T cells carried increased TRBV05-01 (Vbeta 5.1) usage versus control CD4+ T cells.

The sequencing sample was made of CD4+ T cells from PBMCs. The receptors were gathered from a woman in her twenties or thirties with major depressive disorder.

This chain links TRBV20-1 with TRBJ1-1; no clear D gene. This CDR3 region has 10 residues. Germline loops: CDR1 DFQATT, CDR2 SNEGSKA (reference sequence). Trimming removed 2 bases from V and 11 bases from J, with 9 bases in between. The CDR3 DNA follows: TGCAGTGCTAGAAGCTTAGTGGCTTTCTTT. Translated: CSARSLVAFF.

The rearrangement links TRBV10-3 to TRBJ1-3, with TRBD1 matching 8 bases. The V gene's germline CDR1 is ENHRY and CDR2 SYGVKD. This CDR3 contains 14 residues. V lost 6 bases to trimming and J lost 0 bases; unmatched junction nucleotides: 1. The CDR3 region has the DNA TGTGCCATCAGCACAGGGGGCTCTGGAAACACCATATATTTT. Protein product: CAISTGGSGNTIYF.

The rearrangement links TRBV10-3 to TRBJ1-2; 7 nucleotides agree with TRBD1. In germline, CDR1 is ENHRY, CDR2 SYGVKD. The CDR3 is made up of 15 amino acids. J gave up 7 bases and V 0 bases, and 8 bases lay outside the gene matches. As DNA, the CDR3 is TGTGCCATCAGTGAGTCCTTTCAGGGGGATGGTGGCTACACCTTC. It specifies CAISESFQGDGGYTF.

The V call is TRBV29-1, the J call TRBJ2-5; D ambiguous. The CDR3 covers 13 residues. Trimming took off 7 bases at V and 5 bases at J, with 17 bases between the two ends. Germline assignment: CDR1 SQVTM and CDR2 ANQGSEA. The chain's CDR3 is CSAGSGFGETQYF. Written as DNA, the CDR3 is TGCAGCGCCGGGTCCGGGTTCGGGGAGACCCAGTACTTC.

This chain links TRBV2 with TRBJ2-2; TRBD1 or TRBD2 may be the D gene (5 bases each). CDR1 is SNHLY, CDR2 FYNNEI, per germline. With 1 base removed from V and 2 bases from J, the gap between germline ends came to 8 bases. The CDR3 runs 15 residues. The CDR3 DNA reads TGTGCCAGCAGTGAAGGGGGGTTAAACACCGGGGAGCTGTTTTTT. Residues: CASSEGGLNTGELFF.

The rearrangement joins TRBV4-2 to TRBJ2-1; D is unclear. Germline CDR1 and CDR2: LGHNA and YNFKEQ. The CDR3 consists of 14 residues. With 5 bases removed from V and 6 bases from J, the gap between germline ends came to 14 bases. CDR3 bases: TGTGCCAGCAGCGGCCAGCCAAACACCAATGAGCAGTTCTTC. It translates to CASSGQPNTNEQFF.

Here the CDR3 DNA reads TGTGCCAGCAGTCCCCTCCCGACTAGCGGGGCCACAGATACGCAGTATTTT. It translates to CASSPLPTSGATDTQYF. The chain joins TRBV2 to TRBJ2-3; 11 bases match TRBD2. Germline V gene sequence: CDR1 SNHLY, CDR2 FYNNEI. The CDR3 runs to 17 residues. Germline trimming cut 5 bases from V and 2 bases from J; bases unmatched to any gene: 9.

The chain is built from TRBV5-1 and TRBJ2-3; D is unclear. V lost 3 bases to trimming and J lost 4 bases, with 12 bases between them. The CDR3 covers 14 residues. Per germline, CDR1 SGHRS and CDR2 YFSETQ. DNA for the CDR3: TGCGCCAGCAGCTACGCCCTGGGCGCAGATACGCAGTATTTT. It translates to CASSYALGADTQYF.

The chain carries TRBV7-2 and TRBJ1-1; D is unresolved. V lost 2 bases, J lost 3 bases, and 10 bases lay in between. The CDR3 is 14 residues long. Germline CDR1 reads SGHTA; CDR2 reads FQGNSA. The CDR3 DNA sequence: TGTGCCAGCAGCTTATTCCCTGGGGACACTGAAGCTTTCTTT. Its translation is CASSLFPGDTEAFF. Complete variable domain (other parts from reference TRBV7-2 and TRBJ1-1): GAGVSQSPSNKVTEKGKDVELRCDPISGHTALYWYRQSLGQGLEFLIYFQGNSAPDKSGLPSDRFSAERTGGSVSTLTIQRTQQEDSAVYLCASSLFPGDTEAFFGQGTRLTVV.

V is TRBV4-1 and J is TRBJ1-1; D not certain. Germline V gene sequence: CDR1 MGHRA, CDR2 YSYEKL. The CDR3 has 16 amino acids. The ends were cut back, 3 bases at V and 0 bases at J, with 14 bases in the middle. DNA of the CDR3: TGCGCCAGCAGCCAGACTAGGACGTATATGAACACTGAAGCTTTCTTT. It is translated as CASSQTRTYMNTEAFF.

V is TRBV4-1 and J is TRBJ1-1; no clear D. Between the trimmed V and J ends, which lost 4 bases and 1 base, there was a span of 10 bases. The CDR3 is 14 residues long. Germline-derived CDR1 and CDR2 are MGHRA and YSYEKL. CDR3 protein: CASSLGSANTEAFF. CDR3 DNA: TGCGCCAGCAGCCTAGGGTCAGCGAACACTGAAGCTTTCTTT.

The gene calls are TRBV29-1 and TRBJ2-7; D perhaps matches TRBD1 (5 bases). This CDR3 is 12 amino acids long. CDR1 and CDR2 (germline): SQVTM, ANQGSEA. Between the trimmed V and J ends, which lost 7 bases and 4 bases, there was a span of 14 bases. The CDR3 protein is CSGAGQDYEQYF. The CDR3 DNA is TGCAGCGGGGCAGGGCAGGATTACGAGCAGTACTTC.

The table lists this clone with a few counts. The chain links TRBV6-1 to TRBJ1-3, with D unresolved. This CDR3 spans 14 amino acids. With 4 bases removed from V and 10 bases from J, the gap between germline ends came to 17 bases. Germline V CDR1 and CDR2: MNHNS, SASEGT. CDR3 loop: CASSVEGPGITIYF. The CDR3, as DNA: TGTGCCAGCAGTGTAGAAGGGCCGGGGATAACCATATATTTT.

The chain employs TRBV6-6 and TRBJ1-5, with D unresolved. Trimming took 2 bases from V and 0 from J, leaving 5 bases between them. This CDR3 spans 14 amino acids. The germline V gene has CDR1 MNHNY and CDR2 SVGAGI (reference sequence). The CDR3 sequence is CASSYADSNQPQHF. For the CDR3, the DNA is TGTGCCAGCAGTTACGCAGATAGCAATCAGCCCCAGCATTTT.

The J gene is TRBJ1-1, the V gene TRBV28; D gene unclear. V was trimmed by 3 bases and J by 4 bases, leaving 9 bases between them. Germline V gene lookup returns CDR1 MDHEN and CDR2 SYDVKM. The CDR3 loop spans 13 amino acids. In DNA form, the CDR3 reads TGTGCCAGCAGTTTCGGCGTGGGCACTGAAGCTTTCTTT. Encoded protein: CASSFGVGTEAFF.

CDR3: CASSLGGRSGYTF. CDR3 nucleotides: TGTGCCAGCAGCTTGGGGGGCCGGAGTGGCTACACCTTC. The V gene is TRBV5-5, the J gene TRBJ1-2; possible D gene TRBD1, 5 bases. Germline V gives CDR1 SGHKS, CDR2 YYEKEE (reference sequence). This CDR3 is built from 13 residues. V lost 0 bases and J 7 bases, leaving 10 bases between the germline ends.

The V gene is TRBV9, the J gene TRBJ1-5, with no clear D. In germline, CDR1 is SGDLS, CDR2 YYNGEE. The CDR3 has 14 residues. Trimming removed 5 bases at V and 2 bases at J, with 11 bases between. CDR3: CASSTHSGNQPQHF. CDR3 nucleotide sequence: TGTGCCAGCAGTACACATAGCGGCAATCAGCCCCAGCATTTT.

In this sample, this clone turned up once. V gene TRBV29-1 combines with J gene TRBJ1-1; the D is unclear. Germline V gene lookup returns CDR1 SQVTM and CDR2 ANQGSEA. The CDR3 runs 11 residues. V shed 5 bases and J shed 10 bases, with 14 bases lying between them. CDR3 region: CSVTTHDLAFF. In DNA form, the CDR3 reads TGCAGCGTTACGACTCACGATTTAGCTTTCTTT.

This chain links TRBV10-3 with TRBJ1-2, with a tentative D call TRBD1 (5 bases). The V gene's germline CDR1 is ENHRY and CDR2 SYGVKD. The CDR3 loop spans 13 amino acids. Trimming left V 6 bases short and J 6 bases short, with 14 bases between. CDR3 nucleotides: TGTGCCATCAGGTCGGGACCGAGGGATGGCTACACCTTC. It is translated as CAIRSGPRDGYTF.

The chain joins TRBV19 to TRBJ1-1; TRBD1 matches 7 bases. The junction had 6 bases not matched to a gene; V was cut back by 3 bases and J by 2 bases. Germline values: CDR1 LNHDA, CDR2 SQIVND (reference sequence). CDR3 length: 15 amino acids. In nucleotides, the CDR3 is TGTGCCAGTAGTATCACAGGGGCCCGTAACACTGAAGCTTTCTTT. Protein: CASSITGARNTEAFF. The variable domain in full, with the rest retrieved from reference TRBV19 and TRBJ1-1, is DGGITQSPKYLFRKEGQNVTLSCEQNLNHDAMYWYRQDPGQGLRLIYYSQIVNDFQKGDIAEGYSVSREKKESFPLTVTSAQKNPTAFYLCASSITGARNTEAFFGQGTRLTVV.

The genes are TRBV28 and TRBJ2-3; D gene ambiguous. CDR1 MDHEN and CDR2 SYDVKM come from the germline V gene. The CDR3 consists of 15 residues. The V and J ends lost 3 bases and 4 bases respectively, with 14 bases between them. CDR3: CASSFHLGVPDTQYF. DNA of the CDR3: TGTGCCAGCAGTTTCCACCTTGGGGTCCCAGATACGCAGTATTTT. The full variable domain, with the rest looked up from reference TRBV28 and TRBJ2-3, is DVKVTQSSRYLVKRTGEKVFLECVQDMDHENMFWYRQDPGLGLRLIYFSYDVKMKEKGDIPEGYSVSREKKERFSLILESASTNQTSMYLCASSFHLGVPDTQYFGPGTRLTVL.

This chain links TRBV11-2 with TRBJ1-1; 7 bases are shared with TRBD1. V shed 5 bases, J shed 8 bases, and the junction held 8 bases outside the gene matches. CDR3 size: 13 residues. Looked up from germline, CDR1 is SGHAT and CDR2 is FQNNGV. CDR3 sequence (DNA): TGTGCCAGCAGCCCAAGGGACAGTCAAGAAGCTTTCTTT. Its translation: CASSPRDSQEAFF.

The chain uses TRBV27 and TRBJ2-1; D is perhaps TRBD2 (6 bases). Germline CDR1 reads MNHEY; CDR2 reads SMNVEV (reference sequence). V was pared by 2 bases and J by 0 bases, with 11 bases between. This CDR3 contains 16 residues. The CDR3 sequence: CASSLARGSSYNEQFF. The CDR3 nucleotides are TGTGCCAGCAGTTTAGCTCGGGGGAGCTCCTACAATGAGCAGTTCTTC.

The chain has TRBV7-2 and TRBJ2-3, with a weak D call TRBD1 (5 bases). Germline CDR1 and CDR2: SGHTA and FQGNSA. The length of the CDR3 is 13 residues. The ends were cut back, 4 bases at V and 2 bases at J, with 7 bases in the middle. In DNA, the CDR3 is TGTGCCAGCAGCTCCAGGGTCACAGATACGCAGTATTTT. Residues: CASSSRVTDTQYF.

The J gene is TRBJ2-7, the V gene TRBV2; 8 bases are a match to TRBD1. Per the germline V gene, CDR1 is SNHLY and CDR2 is FYNNEI. There are 14 residues in the CDR3. The junction had 14 bases not matched to a gene; V was cut back by 8 bases and J by 8 bases. In nucleotides, the CDR3 is TGTGCCAGCTTCCGGGACAGGAGAGGTCAGAAGCAGTACTTC. This gives the protein CASFRDRRGQKQYF.